This T cell receptor beta chain was recovered during a study of regulatory T cells in long-lasting Graves disease. General study points: It is possible that accuracy was reduced by the small size of the sample. Persistent disease showed a preference for TRBV28, TRBJ1-2 and TRBJ2-5. Thyroid tissue went unexamined; only peripheral blood was analyzed.

The V gene end was trimmed by 5 bases and the J gene end by 2 bases; junction bases not matched to a gene: 1. The CDR3 has 13 amino acids. Germline values: CDR1 SQVTM, CDR2 ANQGSEA. CDR3-region Arm-PCR and iRepertoire HTBI primers produced the TCR beta libraries. One entry per CDR3 protein, called by TCRdb with MiXCR from the multiplex PCR reads. The repertoire holds about 240,000 distinct CDR3 sequences, 20% seen once, with approximately 13% in the top ten. Time point noted: newly diagnosed GD, antithyroid drugs for less than 3 months. From RNA extracted from PBMCs, the TCR library was made. Concerning this clonotype: What it binds is unknown.

This clonotype was obtained from a female donor with Graves disease. The chain is built from TRBV29-1 and TRBJ2-3, with TRBD2 identical over 10 bases. The sequencing here drew on peripheral blood mononuclear cells (PBMCs), taken at new diagnosis, from a patient treated with antithyroid drugs. CDR3 region: CSVSGRDTDTQYF. CDR3 sequence (DNA): TGCAGCGTTAGCGGGAGGGACACAGATACGCAGTATTTT.